This TCR beta chain was captured in a study of CD8 T cells in Susac syndrome. Sequencing of TCR beta was carried out in blood CD8+ and CD4+ T cells. Germline-derived CDR1 and CDR2 are MNHNS and SASEGT. The CDR3 has 16 residues. V lost 5 bases to trimming and J lost 0 bases, with 14 bases between them. When the RNA was reverse transcribed, random hexamers were used with an input of 0.5 to 1 ug. An immunoSEQ multiplex PCR amplified TCR beta CDR3 over 54 Vbeta and 13 Jbeta. One entry per CDR3 protein, called by TCRdb with MiXCR from the immunoSEQ multiplex PCR reads. Among about 90,000 distinct CDR3 sequences, just under 95% were seen once, and the ten largest hold roughly 0.3%.

The source of this sequence is a human donor in good health. The gene calls are TRBV6-1 and TRBJ1-3; no clear D. The specimen sequenced was CD8+ T cells from PBMCs. The DNA of the CDR3 is TGTGCCAGCAGTCGATACAGAGAGCTCTCTGGAAACACCATATATTTT. Its translation: CASSRYRELSGNTIYF.